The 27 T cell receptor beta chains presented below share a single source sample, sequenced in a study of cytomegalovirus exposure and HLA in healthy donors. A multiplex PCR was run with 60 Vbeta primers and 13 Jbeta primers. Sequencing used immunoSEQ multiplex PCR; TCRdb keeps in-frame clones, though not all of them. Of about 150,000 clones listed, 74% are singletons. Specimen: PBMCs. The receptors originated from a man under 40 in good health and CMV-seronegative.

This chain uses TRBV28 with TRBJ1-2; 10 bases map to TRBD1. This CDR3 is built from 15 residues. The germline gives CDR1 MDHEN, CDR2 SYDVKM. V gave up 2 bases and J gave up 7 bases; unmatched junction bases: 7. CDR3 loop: CASSLGGQGRGGYTF. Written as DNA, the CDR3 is TGTGCCAGCAGTTTAGGGGGACAGGGGAGAGGTGGCTACACCTTC.

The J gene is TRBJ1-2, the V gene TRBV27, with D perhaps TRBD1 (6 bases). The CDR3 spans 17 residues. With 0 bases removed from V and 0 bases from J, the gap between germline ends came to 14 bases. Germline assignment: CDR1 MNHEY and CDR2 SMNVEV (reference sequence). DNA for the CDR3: TGTGCCAGCAGTTTATCCAGGGGCGCACAGGCTAACTATGGCTACACCTTC. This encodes CASSLSRGAQANYGYTF.

The CDR3 is CASKLAGGRTDTQYF. CDR3 DNA: TGTGCCAGCAAACTAGCGGGGGGCCGCACAGATACGCAGTATTTT. The V gene is TRBV28, the J gene TRBJ2-3, with TRBD2 identical over 12 bases. There are 15 residues in the CDR3. V trimming: 7 bases; J trimming: 1 base; junction bases outside the gene matches: 3. Looked up from germline, CDR1 is MDHEN and CDR2 is SYDVKM.

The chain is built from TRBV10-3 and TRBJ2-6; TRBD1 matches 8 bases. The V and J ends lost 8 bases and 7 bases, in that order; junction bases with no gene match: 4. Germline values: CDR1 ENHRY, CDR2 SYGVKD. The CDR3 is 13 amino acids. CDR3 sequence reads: CAIGGTGANVLTF. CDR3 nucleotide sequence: TGTGCCATCGGCGGGACAGGAGCCAACGTCCTGACTTTC.

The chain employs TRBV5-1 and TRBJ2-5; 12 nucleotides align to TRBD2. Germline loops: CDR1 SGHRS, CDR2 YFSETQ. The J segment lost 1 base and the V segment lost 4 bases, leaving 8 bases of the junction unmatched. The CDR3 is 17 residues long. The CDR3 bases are TGCGCCAGCAGCGCCACTAGCGGGGGGTCCATCCAAGAGACCCAGTACTTC. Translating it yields CASSATSGGSIQETQYF.

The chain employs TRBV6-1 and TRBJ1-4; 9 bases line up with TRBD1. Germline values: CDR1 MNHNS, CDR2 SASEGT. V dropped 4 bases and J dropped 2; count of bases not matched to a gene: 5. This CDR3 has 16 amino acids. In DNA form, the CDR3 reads TGTGCCAGCAGTGGGACAGGGGATCCGACTAATGAAAAACTGTTTTTT. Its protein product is CASSGTGDPTNEKLFF.

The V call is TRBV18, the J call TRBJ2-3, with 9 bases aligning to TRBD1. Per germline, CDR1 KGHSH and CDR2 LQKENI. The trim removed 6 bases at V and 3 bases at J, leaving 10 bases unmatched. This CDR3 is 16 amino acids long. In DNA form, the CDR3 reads TGTGCCAGCTCGCAACAGGGGGCTTTCGGGACAGATACGCAGTATTTT. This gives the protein CASSQQGAFGTDTQYF.

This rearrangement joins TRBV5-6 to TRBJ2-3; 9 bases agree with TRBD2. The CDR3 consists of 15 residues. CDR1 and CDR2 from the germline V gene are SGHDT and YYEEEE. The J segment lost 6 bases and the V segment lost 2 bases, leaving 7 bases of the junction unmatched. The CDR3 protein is CASSFWAGGMDTQYF. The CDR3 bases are TGTGCCAGCAGCTTTTGGGCGGGGGGGATGGATACGCAGTATTTT.

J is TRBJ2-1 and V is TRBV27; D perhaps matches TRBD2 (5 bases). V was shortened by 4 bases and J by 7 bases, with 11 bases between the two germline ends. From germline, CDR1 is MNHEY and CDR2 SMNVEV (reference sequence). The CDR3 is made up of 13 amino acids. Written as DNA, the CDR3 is TGTGCCAGCAGTTCGGACTTGACAAATGAGCAGTTCTTC. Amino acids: CASSSDLTNEQFF.

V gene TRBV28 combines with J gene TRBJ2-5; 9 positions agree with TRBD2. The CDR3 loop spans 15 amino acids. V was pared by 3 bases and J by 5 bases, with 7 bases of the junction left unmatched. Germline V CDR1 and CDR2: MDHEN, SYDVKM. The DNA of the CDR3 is TGTGCCAGCAGTTTGGGGCGGGGGGGCAGTGAGACCCAGTACTTC. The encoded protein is CASSLGRGGSETQYF.

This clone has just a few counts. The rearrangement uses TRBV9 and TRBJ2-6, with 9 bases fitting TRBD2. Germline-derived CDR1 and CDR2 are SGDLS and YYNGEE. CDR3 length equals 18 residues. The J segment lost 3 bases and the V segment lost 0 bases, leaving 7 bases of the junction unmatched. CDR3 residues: CASSVATGLAGGANVLTF. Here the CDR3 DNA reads TGTGCCAGCAGCGTAGCTACGGGACTAGCCGGTGGGGCCAACGTCCTGACTTTC.

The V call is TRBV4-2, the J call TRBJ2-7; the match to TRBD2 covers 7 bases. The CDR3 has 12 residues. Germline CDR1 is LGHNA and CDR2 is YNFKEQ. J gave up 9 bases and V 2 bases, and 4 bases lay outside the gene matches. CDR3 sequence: CASSQYGEGQYF. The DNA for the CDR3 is TGTGCCAGCAGCCAATACGGGGAGGGGCAGTACTTC.

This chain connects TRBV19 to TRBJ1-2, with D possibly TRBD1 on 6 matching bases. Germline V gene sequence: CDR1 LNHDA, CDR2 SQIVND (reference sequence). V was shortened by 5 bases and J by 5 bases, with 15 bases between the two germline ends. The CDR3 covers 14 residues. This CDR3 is CASSALTGSYGYTF. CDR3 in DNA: TGTGCCAGTAGTGCGCTGACAGGCTCTTATGGCTACACCTTC.

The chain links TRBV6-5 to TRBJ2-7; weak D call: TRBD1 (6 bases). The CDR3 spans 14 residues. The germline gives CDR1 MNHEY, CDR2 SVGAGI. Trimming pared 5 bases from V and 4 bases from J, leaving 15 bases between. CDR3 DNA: TGTGCCAGCAGTCCTGTGACAGGAGATTACGAGCAGTACTTC. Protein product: CASSPVTGDYEQYF.

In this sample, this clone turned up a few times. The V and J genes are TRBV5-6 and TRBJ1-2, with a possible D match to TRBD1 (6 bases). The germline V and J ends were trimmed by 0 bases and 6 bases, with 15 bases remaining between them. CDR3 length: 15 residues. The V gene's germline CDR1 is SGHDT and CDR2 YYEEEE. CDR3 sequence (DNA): TGTGCCAGCAGCTTGGTTTTTTTTGAGGGGGATGGCTACACCTTC. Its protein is CASSLVFFEGDGYTF.

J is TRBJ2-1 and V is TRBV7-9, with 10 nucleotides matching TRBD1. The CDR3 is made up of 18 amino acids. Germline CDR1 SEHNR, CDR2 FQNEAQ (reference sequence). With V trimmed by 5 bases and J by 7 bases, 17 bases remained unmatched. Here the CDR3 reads CASSGVGDRDRGMNEQFF. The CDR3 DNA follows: TGTGCCAGCAGCGGGGTGGGTGACCGGGACAGGGGAATGAATGAGCAGTTCTTC.

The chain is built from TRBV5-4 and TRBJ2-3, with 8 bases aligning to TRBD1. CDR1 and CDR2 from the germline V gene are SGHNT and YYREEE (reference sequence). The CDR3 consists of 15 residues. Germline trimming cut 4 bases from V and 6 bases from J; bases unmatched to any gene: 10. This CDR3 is CASSPLTGVADTQYF. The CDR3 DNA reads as TGTGCCAGCAGCCCCCTGACAGGGGTGGCGGATACGCAGTATTTT.

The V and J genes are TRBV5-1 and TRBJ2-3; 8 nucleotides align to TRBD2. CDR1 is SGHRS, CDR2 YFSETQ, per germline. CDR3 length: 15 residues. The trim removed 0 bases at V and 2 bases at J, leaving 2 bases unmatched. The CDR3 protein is CASSLGGGFTDTQYF. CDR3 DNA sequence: TGCGCCAGCAGCTTGGGCGGGGGGTTCACAGATACGCAGTATTTT.

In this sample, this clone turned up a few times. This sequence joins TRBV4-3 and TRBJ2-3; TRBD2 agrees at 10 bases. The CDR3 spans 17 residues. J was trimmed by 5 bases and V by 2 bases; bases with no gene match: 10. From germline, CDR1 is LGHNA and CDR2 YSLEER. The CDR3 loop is CASSQTLSGGVKDTQYF. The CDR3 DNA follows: TGCGCCAGCAGCCAAACTTTGAGCGGGGGGGTAAAAGATACGCAGTATTTT.

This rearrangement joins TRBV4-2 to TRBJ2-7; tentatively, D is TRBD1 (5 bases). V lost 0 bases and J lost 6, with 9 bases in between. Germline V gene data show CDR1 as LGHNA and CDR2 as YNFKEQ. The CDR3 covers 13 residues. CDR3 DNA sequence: TGTGCCAGCAGCCAAGATCCTGACAGCGAGCAGTACTTC. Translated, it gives CASSQDPDSEQYF.

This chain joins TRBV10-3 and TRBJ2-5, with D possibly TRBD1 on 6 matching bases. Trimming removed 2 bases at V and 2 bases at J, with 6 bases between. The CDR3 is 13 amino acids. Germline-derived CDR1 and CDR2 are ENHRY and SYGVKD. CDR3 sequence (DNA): TGTGCCATCAGTGAGGGACAGCAAGAGACCCAGTACTTC. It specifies CAISEGQQETQYF.

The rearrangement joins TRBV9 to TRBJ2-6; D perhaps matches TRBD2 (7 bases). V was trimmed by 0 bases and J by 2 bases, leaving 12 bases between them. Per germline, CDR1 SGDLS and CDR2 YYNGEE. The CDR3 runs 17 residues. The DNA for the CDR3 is TGTGCCAGCAGCGTAGGTGGGGGGGCCCCTGGGGCCAACGTCCTGACTTTC. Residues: CASSVGGGAPGANVLTF.

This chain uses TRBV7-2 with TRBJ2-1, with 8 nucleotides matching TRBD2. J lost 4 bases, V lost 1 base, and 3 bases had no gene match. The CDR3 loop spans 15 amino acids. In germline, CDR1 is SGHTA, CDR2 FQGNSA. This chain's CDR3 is CASSLVAGKYNEQFF. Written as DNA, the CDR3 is TGTGCCAGCAGCTTAGTAGCGGGGAAATACAATGAGCAGTTCTTC.

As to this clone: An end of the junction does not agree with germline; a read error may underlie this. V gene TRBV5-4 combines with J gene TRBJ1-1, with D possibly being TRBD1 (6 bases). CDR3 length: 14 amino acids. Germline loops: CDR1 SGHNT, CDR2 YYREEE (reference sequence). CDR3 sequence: CASTLGRGNTEAFF. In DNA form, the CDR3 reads TGTGCCAGCACCTTGGGCAGGGGGAACACTGAAGCTTTCTTT.

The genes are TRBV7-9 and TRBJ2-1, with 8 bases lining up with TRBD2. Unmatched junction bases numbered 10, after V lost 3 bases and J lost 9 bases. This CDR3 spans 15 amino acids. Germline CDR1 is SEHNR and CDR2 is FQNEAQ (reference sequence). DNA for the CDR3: TGTGCCAGCAGCTTGATAATGGGACTAGACCCTGAGCAGTTCTTC. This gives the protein CASSLIMGLDPEQFF.

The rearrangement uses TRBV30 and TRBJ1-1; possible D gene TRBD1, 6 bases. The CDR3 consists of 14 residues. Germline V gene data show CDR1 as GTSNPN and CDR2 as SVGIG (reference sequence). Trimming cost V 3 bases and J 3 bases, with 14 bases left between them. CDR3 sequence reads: CAWSRGRGDTEAFF. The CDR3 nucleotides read TGTGCCTGGAGCCGAGGGAGGGGGGACACTGAAGCTTTCTTT.

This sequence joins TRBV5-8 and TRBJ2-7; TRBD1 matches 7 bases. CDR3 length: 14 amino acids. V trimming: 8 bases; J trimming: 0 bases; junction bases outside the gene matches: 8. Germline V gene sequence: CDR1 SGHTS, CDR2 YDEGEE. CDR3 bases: TGTGCCAGTTTAGGACAGGCGAGCTCCTACGAGCAGTACTTC. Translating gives CASLGQASSYEQYF.